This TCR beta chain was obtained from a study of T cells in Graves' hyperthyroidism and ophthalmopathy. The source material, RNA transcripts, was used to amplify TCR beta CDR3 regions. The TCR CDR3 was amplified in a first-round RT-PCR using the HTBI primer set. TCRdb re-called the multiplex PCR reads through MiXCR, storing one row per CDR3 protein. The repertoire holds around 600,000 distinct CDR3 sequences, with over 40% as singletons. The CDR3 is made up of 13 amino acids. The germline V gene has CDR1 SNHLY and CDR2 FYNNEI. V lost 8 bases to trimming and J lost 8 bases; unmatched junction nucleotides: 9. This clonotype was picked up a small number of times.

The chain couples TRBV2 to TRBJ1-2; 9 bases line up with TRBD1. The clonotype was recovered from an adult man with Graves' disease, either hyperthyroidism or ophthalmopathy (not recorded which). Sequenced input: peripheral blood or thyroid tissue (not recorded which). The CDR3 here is CASSPRTGAGYTF. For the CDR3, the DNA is TGTGCCAGCTCACCTCGGACAGGGGCCGGCTACACCTTC. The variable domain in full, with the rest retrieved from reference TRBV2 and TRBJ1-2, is EPEVTQTPSHQVTQMGQEVILRCVPISNHLYFYWYRQILGQKVEFLVSFYNNEISEKSEIFDDQFSVERPDGSNFTLKIRSTKLEDSAMYFCASSPRTGAGYTFGSGTRLTVV.